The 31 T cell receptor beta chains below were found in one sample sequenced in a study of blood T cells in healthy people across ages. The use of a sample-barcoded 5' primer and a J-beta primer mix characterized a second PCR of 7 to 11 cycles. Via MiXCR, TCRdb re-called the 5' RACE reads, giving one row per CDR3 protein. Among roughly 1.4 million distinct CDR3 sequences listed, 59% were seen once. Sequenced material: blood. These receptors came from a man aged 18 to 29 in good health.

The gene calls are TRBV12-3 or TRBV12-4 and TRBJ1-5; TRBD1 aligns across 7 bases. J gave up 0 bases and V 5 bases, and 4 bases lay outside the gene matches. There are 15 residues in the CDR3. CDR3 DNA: TGTGCCAGCAGTCCGACAGGGTTTAGCAATCAGCCCCAGCATTTT. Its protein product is CASSPTGFSNQPQHF.

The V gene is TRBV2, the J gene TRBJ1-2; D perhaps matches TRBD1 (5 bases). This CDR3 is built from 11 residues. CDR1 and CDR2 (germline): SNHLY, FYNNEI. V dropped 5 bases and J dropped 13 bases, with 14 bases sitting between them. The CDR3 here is CASSPSGTPTF. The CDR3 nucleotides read TGTGCCAGCAGTCCATCAGGGACCCCCACCTTC.

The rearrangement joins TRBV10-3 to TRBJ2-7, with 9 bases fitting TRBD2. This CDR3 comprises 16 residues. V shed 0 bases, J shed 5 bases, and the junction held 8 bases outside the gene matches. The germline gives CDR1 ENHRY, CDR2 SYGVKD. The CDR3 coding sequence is TGTGCCATCAGTGAGTCGGGGCTAGCGGGAACCCACGAGCAGTACTTC. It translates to CAISESGLAGTHEQYF.

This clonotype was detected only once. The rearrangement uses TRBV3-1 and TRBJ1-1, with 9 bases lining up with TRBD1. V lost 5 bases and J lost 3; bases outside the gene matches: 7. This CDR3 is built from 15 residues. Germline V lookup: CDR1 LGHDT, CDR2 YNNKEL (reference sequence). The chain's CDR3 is CASSVGTGSDTEAFF. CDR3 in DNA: TGTGCCAGCAGCGTCGGGACAGGGTCCGACACTGAAGCTTTCTTT. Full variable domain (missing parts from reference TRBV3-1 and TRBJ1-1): DTAVSQTPKYLVTQMGNDKSIKCEQNLGHDTMYWYKQDSKKFLKIMFSYNNKELIINETVPNRFSPKSPDKAHLNLHINSLELGDSAVYFCASSVGTGSDTEAFFGQGTRLTVV.

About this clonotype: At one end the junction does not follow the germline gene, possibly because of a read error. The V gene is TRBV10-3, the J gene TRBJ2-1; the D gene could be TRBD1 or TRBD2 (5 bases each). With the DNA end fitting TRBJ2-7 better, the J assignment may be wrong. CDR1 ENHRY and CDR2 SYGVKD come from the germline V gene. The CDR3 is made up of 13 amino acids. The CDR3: CAVSAGTTYEQYF. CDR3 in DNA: TGTGCCGTCAGTGCCGGGACGACCTACGAGCAGTACTTC.

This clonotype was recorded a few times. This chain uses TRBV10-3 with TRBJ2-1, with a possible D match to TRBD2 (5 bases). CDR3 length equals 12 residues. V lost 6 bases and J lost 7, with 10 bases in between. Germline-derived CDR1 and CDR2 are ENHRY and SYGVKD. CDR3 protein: CAIREVGNEQFF. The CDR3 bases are TGTGCCATCAGGGAGGTCGGGAATGAGCAGTTCTTC.

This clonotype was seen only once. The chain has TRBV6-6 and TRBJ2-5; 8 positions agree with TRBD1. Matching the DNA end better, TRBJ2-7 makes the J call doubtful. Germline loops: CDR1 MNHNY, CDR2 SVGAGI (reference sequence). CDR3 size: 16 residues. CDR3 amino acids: CATRQGAKPFLYEQYF. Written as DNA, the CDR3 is TGTGCCACACGGCAGGGGGCAAAACCATTTCTCTACGAGCAGTACTTC.

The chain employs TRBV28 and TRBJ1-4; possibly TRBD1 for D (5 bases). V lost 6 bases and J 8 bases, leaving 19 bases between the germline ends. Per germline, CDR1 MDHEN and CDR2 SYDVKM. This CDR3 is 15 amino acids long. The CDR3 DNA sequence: TGTGCCAGCAGCTTACCTGGGACCGCCCGGGAAAAACTGTTTTTT. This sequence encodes CASSLPGTAREKLFF.

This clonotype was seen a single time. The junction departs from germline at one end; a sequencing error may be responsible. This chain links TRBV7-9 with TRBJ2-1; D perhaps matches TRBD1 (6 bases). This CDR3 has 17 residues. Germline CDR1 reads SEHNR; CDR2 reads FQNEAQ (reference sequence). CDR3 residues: CASSSTLRDKTYNEQFF. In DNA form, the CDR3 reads TGTGCCAGCAGCTCAACTCTCCGGGACAAAACTTACAACGAGCAGTTCTTC.

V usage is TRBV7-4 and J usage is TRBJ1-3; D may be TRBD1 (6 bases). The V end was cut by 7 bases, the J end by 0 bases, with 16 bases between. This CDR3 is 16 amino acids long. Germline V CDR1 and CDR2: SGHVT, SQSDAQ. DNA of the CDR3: TGTGCCAGCATTAATCAGGGGCCCTTCTCTGGAAACACCATATATTTT. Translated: CASINQGPFSGNTIYF. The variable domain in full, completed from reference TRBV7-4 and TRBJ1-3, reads GAGVSQSPRYKVAKRGRDVALRCDSISGHVTLYWYRQTLGQGSEVLTYSQSDAQRDKSGRPSGRFSAERPERSVSTLKIQRTEQGDSAVYLCASINQGPFSGNTIYFGEGSWLTVV.

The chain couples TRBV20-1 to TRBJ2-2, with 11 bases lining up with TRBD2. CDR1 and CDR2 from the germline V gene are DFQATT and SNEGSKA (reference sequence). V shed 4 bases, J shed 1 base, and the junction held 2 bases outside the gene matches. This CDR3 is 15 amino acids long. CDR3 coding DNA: TGCAGTGCTACCGGGACTAGCGGGAACACCGGGGAGCTGTTTTTT. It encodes CSATGTSGNTGELFF.

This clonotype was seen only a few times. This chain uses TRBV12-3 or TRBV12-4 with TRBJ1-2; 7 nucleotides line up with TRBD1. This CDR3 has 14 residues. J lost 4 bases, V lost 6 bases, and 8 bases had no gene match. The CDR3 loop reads CASSFTRDSYGYTF. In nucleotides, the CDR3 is TGTGCCAGCAGCTTTACCCGGGACAGCTATGGCTACACCTTC.

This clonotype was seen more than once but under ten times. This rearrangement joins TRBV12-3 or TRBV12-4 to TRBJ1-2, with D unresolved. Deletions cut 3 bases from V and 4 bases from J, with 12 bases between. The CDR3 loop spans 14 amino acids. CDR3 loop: CASSFGRTTYGYTF. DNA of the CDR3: TGTGCCAGCAGTTTTGGCCGAACTACCTATGGCTACACCTTC.

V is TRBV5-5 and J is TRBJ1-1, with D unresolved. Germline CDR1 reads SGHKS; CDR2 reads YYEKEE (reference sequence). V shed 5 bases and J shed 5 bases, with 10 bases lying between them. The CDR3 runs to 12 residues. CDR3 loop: CASSTSGTEAFF. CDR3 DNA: TGTGCCAGCAGTACCTCCGGGACTGAAGCTTTCTTT.

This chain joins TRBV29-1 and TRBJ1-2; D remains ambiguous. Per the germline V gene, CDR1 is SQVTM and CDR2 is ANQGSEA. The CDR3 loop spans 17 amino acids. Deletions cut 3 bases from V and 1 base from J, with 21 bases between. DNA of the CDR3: TGCAGCGTTGACGTGGGCATCTCCAAATCTTATAACTATGGCTACACCTTC. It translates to CSVDVGISKSYNYGYTF.

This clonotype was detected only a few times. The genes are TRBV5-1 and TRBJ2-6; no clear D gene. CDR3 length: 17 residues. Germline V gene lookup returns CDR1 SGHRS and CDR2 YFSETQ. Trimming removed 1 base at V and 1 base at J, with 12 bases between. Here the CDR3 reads CASSLSGPASGANVLTF. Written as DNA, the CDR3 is TGCGCCAGCAGCTTGAGTGGCCCAGCTTCTGGGGCCAACGTCCTGACTTTC.

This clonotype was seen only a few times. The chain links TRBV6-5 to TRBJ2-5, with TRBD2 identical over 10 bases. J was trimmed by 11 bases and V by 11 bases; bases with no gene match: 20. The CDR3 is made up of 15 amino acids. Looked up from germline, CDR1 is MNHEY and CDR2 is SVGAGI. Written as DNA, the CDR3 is TGTGCCTCCTCTAGTAGCCTAGCGGGAGCGGGTGAGCAGTACTTC. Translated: CASSSSLAGAGEQYF.

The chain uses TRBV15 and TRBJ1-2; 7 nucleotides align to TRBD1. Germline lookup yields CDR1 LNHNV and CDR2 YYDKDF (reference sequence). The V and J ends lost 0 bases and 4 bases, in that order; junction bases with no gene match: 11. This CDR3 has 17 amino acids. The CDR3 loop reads CATSRDRAGGGLYGYTF. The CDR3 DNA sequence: TGTGCCACCAGCAGAGATCGTGCAGGGGGAGGCCTCTATGGCTACACCTTC.

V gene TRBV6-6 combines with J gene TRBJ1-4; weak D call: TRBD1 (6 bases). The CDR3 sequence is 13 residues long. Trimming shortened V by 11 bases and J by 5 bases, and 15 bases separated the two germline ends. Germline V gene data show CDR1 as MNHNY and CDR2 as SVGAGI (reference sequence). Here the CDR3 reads CAALGTMNEKLFF. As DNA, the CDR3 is TGTGCCGCACTCGGGACAATGAATGAAAAACTGTTTTTT.

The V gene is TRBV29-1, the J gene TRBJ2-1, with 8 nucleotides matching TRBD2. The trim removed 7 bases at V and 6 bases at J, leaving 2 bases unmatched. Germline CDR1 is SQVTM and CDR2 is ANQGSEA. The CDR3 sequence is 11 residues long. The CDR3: CSAAGGNEQFF. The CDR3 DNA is TGCAGCGCGGCGGGAGGCAATGAGCAGTTCTTC.

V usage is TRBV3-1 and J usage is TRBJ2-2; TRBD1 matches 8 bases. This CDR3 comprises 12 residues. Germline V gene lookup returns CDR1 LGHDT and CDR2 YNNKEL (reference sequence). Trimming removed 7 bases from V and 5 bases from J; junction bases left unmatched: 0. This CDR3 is CASNRGTGELFF. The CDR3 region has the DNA TGTGCCAGCAACAGGGGGACCGGGGAGCTGTTTTTT. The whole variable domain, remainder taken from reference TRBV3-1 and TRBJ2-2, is DTAVSQTPKYLVTQMGNDKSIKCEQNLGHDTMYWYKQDSKKFLKIMFSYNNKELIINETVPNRFSPKSPDKAHLNLHINSLELGDSAVYFCASNRGTGELFFGEGSRLTVL.

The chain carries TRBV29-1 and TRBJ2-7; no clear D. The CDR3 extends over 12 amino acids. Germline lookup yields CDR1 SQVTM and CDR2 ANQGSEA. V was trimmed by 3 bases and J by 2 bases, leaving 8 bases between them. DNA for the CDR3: TGCAGCGTTGAGGCACAGCCCTACGAGCAGTACTTC. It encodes CSVEAQPYEQYF.

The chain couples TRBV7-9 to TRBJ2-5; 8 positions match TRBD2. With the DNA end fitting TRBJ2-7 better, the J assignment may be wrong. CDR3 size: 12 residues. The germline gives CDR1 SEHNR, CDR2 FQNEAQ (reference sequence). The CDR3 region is CASTRGEYEQYF. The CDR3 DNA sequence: TGTGCCAGCACGCGGGGGGAGTACGAGCAGTACTTC.

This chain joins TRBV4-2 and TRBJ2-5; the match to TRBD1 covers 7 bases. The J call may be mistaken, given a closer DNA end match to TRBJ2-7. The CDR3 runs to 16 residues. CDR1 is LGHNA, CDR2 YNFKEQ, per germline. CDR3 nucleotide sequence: TGTGCCAGCAGCCCAGTAGGGGCAGGGGGAAGGTACGAGCAGTACTTC. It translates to CASSPVGAGGRYEQYF.

CDR3 loop: CASSLQETNEKLFF. The CDR3 coding sequence is TGTGCCAGCAGCTTACAGGAAACTAATGAAAAACTGTTTTTT. The chain combines TRBV7-2 with TRBJ1-4, with D uncertain. V shed 2 bases and J shed 1 base, with 5 bases lying between them. The germline CDR1 and CDR2 sequences are SGHTA and FQGNSA. There are 14 residues in the CDR3.

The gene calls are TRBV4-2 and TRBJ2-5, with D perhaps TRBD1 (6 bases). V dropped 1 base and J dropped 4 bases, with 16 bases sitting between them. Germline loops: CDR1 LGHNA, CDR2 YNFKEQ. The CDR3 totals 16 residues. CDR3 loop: CASSQGVQGALETQYF. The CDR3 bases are TGTGCCAGCAGCCAAGGTGTACAGGGCGCTTTAGAGACCCAGTACTTC.

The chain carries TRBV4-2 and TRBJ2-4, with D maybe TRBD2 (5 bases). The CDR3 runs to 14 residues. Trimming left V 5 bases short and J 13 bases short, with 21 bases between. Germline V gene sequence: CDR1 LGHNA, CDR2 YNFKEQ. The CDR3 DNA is TGTGCCAGCAGCGGGAGAAGGTCCGACGGGAAGCAGTACTTC. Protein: CASSGRRSDGKQYF.

In DNA form, the CDR3 reads TGTGCCAGCCGCCGACAGGGTAGAAGCAATCAGCCCCAGCATTTT. It encodes CASRRQGRSNQPQHF. This chain joins TRBV6-5 and TRBJ1-5, with 7 bases lining up with TRBD1. The CDR3 covers 15 residues. V shed 8 bases, J shed 1 base, and the junction held 8 bases outside the gene matches. Germline V gives CDR1 MNHEY, CDR2 SVGAGI.

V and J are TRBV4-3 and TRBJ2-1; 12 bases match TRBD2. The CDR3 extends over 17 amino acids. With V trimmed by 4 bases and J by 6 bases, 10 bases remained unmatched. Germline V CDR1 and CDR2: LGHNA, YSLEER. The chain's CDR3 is CASSPRLAGERVNEQFF. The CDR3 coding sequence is TGCGCCAGCAGCCCGAGACTAGCGGGGGAACGGGTCAATGAGCAGTTCTTC.

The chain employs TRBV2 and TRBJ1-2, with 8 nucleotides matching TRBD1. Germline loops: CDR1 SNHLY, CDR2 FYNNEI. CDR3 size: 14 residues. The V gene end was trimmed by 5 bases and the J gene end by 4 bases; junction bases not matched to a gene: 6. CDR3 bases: TGTGCCAGCAGTACGGACAGGGAAAGCTATGGCTACACCTTC. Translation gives CASSTDRESYGYTF.

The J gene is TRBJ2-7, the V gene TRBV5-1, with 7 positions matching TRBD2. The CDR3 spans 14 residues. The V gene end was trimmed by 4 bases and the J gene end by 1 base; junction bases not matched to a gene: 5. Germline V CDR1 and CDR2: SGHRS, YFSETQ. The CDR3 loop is CASSPNGGSYEQYF. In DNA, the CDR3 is TGCGCCAGCAGCCCCAACGGGGGGTCCTACGAGCAGTACTTC.